This TCR beta chain derives from a study of blood T cell repertoires in COVID-19. The overall study: Whether acute or convalescent, the COVID-19 samples came from the United States, Italy and Spain.

Clones were sequenced by immunoSEQ multiplex PCR, and TCRdb holds only the in-frame ones, with some missing. The repertoire consists of around 130,000 clones, with roughly four fifths occurring once and the leading ten covering 18%. Participant-given clinical history determined each cohort assignment. The recovered donors of Cohort 3 showed two negative PCRs, clearance, or symptom resolution. The germline CDR1 and CDR2 sequences are LGHDT and YNNKEL (reference sequence). This CDR3 has 13 residues. V lost 3 bases and J lost 8, with 13 bases in between. The chain couples TRBV3-1 (or the pseudogene TRBV3-2) to TRBJ1-1; no firm D call. This sequence originates from a man younger than 40 who had recovered from COVID-19. The sample comprised PBMCs or T cells enriched from blood (not recorded which). The CDR3 region has the DNA TGTGCCAGCAGCCAGGGTTTAGGCAGGGAAGCTTTCTTT. It specifies CASSQGLGREAFF.